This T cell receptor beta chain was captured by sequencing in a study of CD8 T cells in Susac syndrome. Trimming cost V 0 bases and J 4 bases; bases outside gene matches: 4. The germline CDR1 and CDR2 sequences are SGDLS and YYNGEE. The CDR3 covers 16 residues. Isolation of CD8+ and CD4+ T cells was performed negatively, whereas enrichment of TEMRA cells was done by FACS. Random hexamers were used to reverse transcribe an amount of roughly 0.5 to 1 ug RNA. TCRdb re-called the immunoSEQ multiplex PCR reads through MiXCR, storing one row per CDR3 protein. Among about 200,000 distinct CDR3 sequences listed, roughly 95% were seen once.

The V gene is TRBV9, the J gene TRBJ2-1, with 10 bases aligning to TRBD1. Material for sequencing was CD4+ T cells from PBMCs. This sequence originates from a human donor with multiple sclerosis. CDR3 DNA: TGTGCCAGCAGCGTAGGAAGGGGACAGGGGTACAATGAGCAGTTCTTC. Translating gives CASSVGRGQGYNEQFF.